This record covers a single T cell receptor (beta chain). Its antigen is unidentified. The data stem from a study of T cell responses to AZD1222 COVID-19 vaccine. Whole-study findings and limits: A rise in Spike-specific TCR breadth and depth followed two AZD1222 doses.

The data were produced by immunoSEQ multiplex PCR, yet TCRdb's version contains in-frame clones alone and is incomplete. This table holds over 100,000 clones, more than 70% found once. Looked up from germline, CDR1 is MNHEY and CDR2 is SVGEGT. CDR3 length equals 15 residues. V lost 2 bases, J lost 2 bases, and 10 bases lay in between. The receptor was isolated from an adult in good health. The source was peripheral blood, collected on day 0 of AZD1222 vaccination. The J gene is TRBJ1-5, the V gene TRBV6-2 or TRBV6-3, with a possible D match to TRBD1 (6 bases). The CDR3 region has the DNA TGTGCCAGCAGTTACGGGGGCTCGGGCAATCAGCCCCAGCATTTT. It translates to CASSYGGSGNQPQHF.